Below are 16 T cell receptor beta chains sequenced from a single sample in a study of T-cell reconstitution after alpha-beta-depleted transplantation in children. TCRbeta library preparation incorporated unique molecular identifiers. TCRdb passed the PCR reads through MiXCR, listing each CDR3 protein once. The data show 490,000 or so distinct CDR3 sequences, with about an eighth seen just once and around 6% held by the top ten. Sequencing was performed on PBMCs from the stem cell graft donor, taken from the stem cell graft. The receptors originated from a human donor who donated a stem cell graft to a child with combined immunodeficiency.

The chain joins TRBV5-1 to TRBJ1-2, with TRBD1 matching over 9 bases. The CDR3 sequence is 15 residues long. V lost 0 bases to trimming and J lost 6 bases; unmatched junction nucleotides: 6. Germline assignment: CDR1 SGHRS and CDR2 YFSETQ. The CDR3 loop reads CASSLGDRGTDGYTF. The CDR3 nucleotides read TGCGCCAGCAGCTTGGGCGACAGGGGGACCGATGGCTACACCTTC.

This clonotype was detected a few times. The CDR3 region has the DNA TGTGCCAGCAGCCACAGGACGGTATGCTCTGGAAACACCATATATTTT. Residues: CASSHRTVCSGNTIYF. The chain links TRBV3-1 to TRBJ1-3; D not certain. CDR1 and CDR2 (germline): LGHDT, YNNKEL (reference sequence). Trimming cost V 3 bases and J 0 bases, with 12 bases left between them. CDR3 length equals 16 residues.

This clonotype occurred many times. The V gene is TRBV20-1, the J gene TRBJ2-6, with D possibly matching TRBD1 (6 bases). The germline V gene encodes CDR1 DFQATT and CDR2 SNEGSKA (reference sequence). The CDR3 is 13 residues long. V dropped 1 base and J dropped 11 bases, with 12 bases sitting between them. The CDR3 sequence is CSARGQDGHVLTF. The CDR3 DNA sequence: TGCAGTGCTAGAGGACAGGACGGGCACGTCCTGACTTTC.

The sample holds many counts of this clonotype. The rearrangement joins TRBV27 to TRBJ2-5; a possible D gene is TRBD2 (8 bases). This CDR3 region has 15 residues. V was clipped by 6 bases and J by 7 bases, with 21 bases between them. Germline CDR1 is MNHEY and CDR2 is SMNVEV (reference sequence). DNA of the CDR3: TGTGCCAGCAGATTTAGGGGGCGGGGGGTAGGGACCCAGTACTTC. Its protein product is CASRFRGRGVGTQYF.

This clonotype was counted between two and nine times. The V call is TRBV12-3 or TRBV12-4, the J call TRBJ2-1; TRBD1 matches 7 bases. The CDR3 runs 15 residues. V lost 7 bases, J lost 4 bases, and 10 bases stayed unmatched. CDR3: CASTGTGQLYNEQFF. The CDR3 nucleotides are TGTGCCAGCACCGGTACGGGACAGCTATACAATGAGCAGTTCTTC.

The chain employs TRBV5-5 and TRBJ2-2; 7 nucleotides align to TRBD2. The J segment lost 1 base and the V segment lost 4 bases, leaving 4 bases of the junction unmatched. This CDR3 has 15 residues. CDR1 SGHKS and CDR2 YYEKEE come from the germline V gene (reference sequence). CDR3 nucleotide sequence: TGTGCCAGCAGCGGGACTATCCTGAACACCGGGGAGCTGTTTTTT. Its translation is CASSGTILNTGELFF.

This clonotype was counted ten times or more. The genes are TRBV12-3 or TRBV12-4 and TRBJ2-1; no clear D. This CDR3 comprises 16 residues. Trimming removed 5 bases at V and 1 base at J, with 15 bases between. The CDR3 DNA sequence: TGTGCCAGCAGTCCCTCCCCCAGTACGTCCTACAATGAGCAGTTCTTC. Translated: CASSPSPSTSYNEQFF.

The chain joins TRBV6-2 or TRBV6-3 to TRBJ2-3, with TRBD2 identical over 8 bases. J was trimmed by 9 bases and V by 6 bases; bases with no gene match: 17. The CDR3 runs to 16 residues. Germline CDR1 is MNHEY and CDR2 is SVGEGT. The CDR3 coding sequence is TGTGCCAGCAGCGGAAGGTCACTAGCGGATTTGGGGACGCAGTATTTT. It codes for CASSGRSLADLGTQYF.

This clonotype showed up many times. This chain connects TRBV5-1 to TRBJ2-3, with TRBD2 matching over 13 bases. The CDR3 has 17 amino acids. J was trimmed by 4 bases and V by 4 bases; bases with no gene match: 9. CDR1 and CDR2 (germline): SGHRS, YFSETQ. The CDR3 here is CASSPWTSGSFADTQYF. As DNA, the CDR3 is TGCGCCAGCAGCCCGTGGACTAGCGGGAGTTTCGCAGATACGCAGTATTTT.

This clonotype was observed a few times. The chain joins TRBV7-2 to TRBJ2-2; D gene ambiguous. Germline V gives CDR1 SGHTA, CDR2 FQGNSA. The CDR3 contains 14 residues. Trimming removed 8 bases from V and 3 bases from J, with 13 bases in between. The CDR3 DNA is TGTGCCAGCGGATACGGCGTTGACACCGGGGAGCTGTTTTTT. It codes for CASGYGVDTGELFF.

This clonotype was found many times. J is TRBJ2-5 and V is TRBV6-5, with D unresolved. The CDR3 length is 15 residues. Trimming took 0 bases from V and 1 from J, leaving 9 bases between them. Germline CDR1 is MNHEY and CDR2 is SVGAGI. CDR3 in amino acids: CASSYSPGPQETQYF. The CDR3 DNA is TGTGCCAGCAGTTACTCACCCGGGCCCCAAGAGACCCAGTACTTC.

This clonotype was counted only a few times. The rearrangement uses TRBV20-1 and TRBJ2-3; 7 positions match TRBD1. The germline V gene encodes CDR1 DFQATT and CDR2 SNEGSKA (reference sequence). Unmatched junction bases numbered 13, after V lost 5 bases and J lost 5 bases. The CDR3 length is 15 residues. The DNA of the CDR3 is TGCAGTGCTTTCCGACAGGGACCCTTCCAAGATACGCAGTATTTT. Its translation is CSAFRQGPFQDTQYF.

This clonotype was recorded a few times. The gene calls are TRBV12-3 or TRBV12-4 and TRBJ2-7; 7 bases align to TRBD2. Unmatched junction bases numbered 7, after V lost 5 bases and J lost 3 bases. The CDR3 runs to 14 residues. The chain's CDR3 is CASSRDYDSYEQYF. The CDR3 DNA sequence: TGTGCCAGCAGTCGGGACTACGATAGCTACGAGCAGTACTTC.

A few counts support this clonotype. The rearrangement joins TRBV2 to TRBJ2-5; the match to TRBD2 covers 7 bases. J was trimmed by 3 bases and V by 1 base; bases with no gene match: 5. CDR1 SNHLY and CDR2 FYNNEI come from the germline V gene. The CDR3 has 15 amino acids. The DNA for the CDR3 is TGTGCCAGCAGTGAAGACTGGGGGGGAGAAGAGACCCAGTACTTC. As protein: CASSEDWGGEETQYF.

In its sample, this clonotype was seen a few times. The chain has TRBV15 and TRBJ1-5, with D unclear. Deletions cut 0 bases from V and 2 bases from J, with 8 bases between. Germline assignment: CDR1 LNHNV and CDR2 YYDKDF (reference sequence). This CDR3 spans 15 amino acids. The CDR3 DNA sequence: TGTGCCACCAGCAGAGATCGTCGGCGCAATCAGCCCCAGCATTTT. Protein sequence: CATSRDRRRNQPQHF. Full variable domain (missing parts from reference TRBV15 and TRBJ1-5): DAMVIQNPRYQVTQFGKPVTLSCSQTLNHNVMYWYQQKSSQAPKLLFHYYDKDFNNEADTPDNFQSRRPNTSFCFLDIRSPGLGDTAMYLCATSRDRRRNQPQHFGDGTRLSIL.

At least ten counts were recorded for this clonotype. CDR3: CASSLYGDGNTEAFF. Written as DNA, the CDR3 is TGTGCCAGCAGTTTATATGGGGATGGGAACACTGAAGCTTTCTTT. The chain has TRBV12-3 or TRBV12-4 and TRBJ1-1; D is unresolved. V shed 2 bases and J shed 1 base, with 11 bases lying between them. The CDR3 spans 15 residues.